The rows below give T cell receptor beta chains drawn from one sample of a study of shared clonotypes between healthy human individuals. The protocol was immunoSEQ multiplex PCR, while the TCRdb copy is restricted to in-frame clones and leaves out a portion. The sample has fewer than 800,000 clones; 92% are singletons. Sequencing input: naive CD8+ T cells sorted from blood. These receptors were obtained from a man aged 25-45 years in good health. CDR3s include the opening cysteine and the closing phenylalanine or tryptophan. D genes are given only for firm matches. Not all rows give a size; the values are once, few, many and, for expanded clones, a class.

size	J	V	D	DNA	CDR3
NA	TRBJ2-1	TRBV7-9	TRBD2	TGTGCCAGCAGCCCCGGACTAGCGGGGAACTACAATGAGCAGTTCTTC	CASSPGLAGNYNEQFF
NA	TRBJ2-1	TRBV5-1	NA	TGCGCCAGCAGCTTGACAGCTGGGGAGCGCGTCCACAATGAGCAGTTCTTC	CASSLTAGERVHNEQFF
NA	TRBJ2-7	TRBV29-1	NA	TGCAGCGTTGAAGCGGACGGCTACGAGCAGTACTTC	CSVEADGYEQYF
NA	TRBJ2-7	TRBV6-6	NA	TGTGCCAGCAGTTACCTAGGGAATGGCGAGCAGTACTTC	CASSYLGNGEQYF
NA	TRBJ1-1	TRBV5-6	TRBD1	TGTGCCAGCAGCTTGGAGGACAGGGTACCGGTGAGCACTGAAGCTTTCTTT	CASSLEDRVPVSTEAFF
NA	TRBJ1-2	TRBV9	NA	TGTGCCAGCAGCCCGACCGCAAACTATGGCTACACCTTC	CASSPTANYGYTF
NA	TRBJ2-2	TRBV10-3	TRBD1	TGTGCCATCAGGGAGACAGGGAACGGGGAGCTGTTTTTT	CAIRETGNGELFF
NA	TRBJ1-2	TRBV5-6	TRBD1	TGTGCCAGCAGCTCAGGGACAGGGGGGCAATTTAACTATGGCTACACCTTC	CASSSGTGGQFNYGYTF
NA	TRBJ2-7	TRBV7-6	TRBD1	TGTGCCAGCAGCTTAGCCGGGGGACAGGACGAGCAGTACTTC	CASSLAGGQDEQYF
NA	TRBJ2-7	TRBV7-8	TRBD2	TGTGCCAGTCGGACTAGAGGGTCCGGCGCGTCCGAGCAGTACTTC	CASRTRGSGASEQYF
NA	TRBJ2-2	TRBV5-5	TRBD1	TGTGCCAGCAGCTCACAGACAGGGGGCTGGGACACCGGGGAGCTGTTTTTT	CASSSQTGGWDTGELFF
NA	TRBJ2-4	TRBV5-4	TRBD1	TGTGCCAGCAGTTCGACAGGGCTAGCCAAAAACATTCAGTACTTC	CASSSTGLAKNIQYF
NA	TRBJ2-1	TRBV28	TRBD2	TGTGCCAGCACCACGCTGCGACTAGCGGGAGGGGGTGAGCAGTTCTTC	CASTTLRLAGGGEQFF
NA	TRBJ1-1	TRBV30	NA	TGTGCCTGGAGTGCGGCTGAAGCTTTCTTT	CAWSAAEAFF
NA	TRBJ2-3	TRBV27	NA	TGTGCCAGCAGTTTAGGACCCCAATATGGTACAGATACGCAGTATTTT	CASSLGPQYGTDTQYF
NA	TRBJ2-7	TRBV4-3	NA	TGCGCCAGCAGCCAAGGTCCAGGCTCCTACGAGCAGTACTTC	CASSQGPGSYEQYF
once	TRBJ2-7	TRBV5-1	NA	TGCGCCAGCAGCTTGATCGAGGGAGGCTACGAGCAGTACTTC	CASSLIEGGYEQYF
once	TRBJ2-7	TRBV10-1	NA	TGCGCCAGCAGTGGAACGACAGGAAAGCCCTACGAGCAGTACTTC	CASSGTTGKPYEQYF
once	TRBJ2-3	TRBV6-6	NA	TGTGCCAGCAGTTTGGGGACAGATACGCAGTATTTT	CASSLGTDTQYF
NA	TRBJ2-3	TRBV27	TRBD2	TGTGCCAGCAGTTCGACCCTCGGACTAGCGGGAGTTAGCGATACGCAGTATTTT	CASSSTLGLAGVSDTQYF
few	TRBJ2-1	TRBV4-1	TRBD2	TGCGCCAGCAGCCAAGAGGGCGGGAGGACGAACAATGAGCAGTTCTTC	CASSQEGGRTNNEQFF
NA	TRBJ2-5	TRBV2	NA	TGTGCCAGCACCCTGAAGCACCCTATCAGGGGAGAGACCCAGTACTTC	CASTLKHPIRGETQYF
NA	TRBJ2-7	TRBV27	TRBD1	TGTGCCAGCAGTTCCCCGGGACAGCTTATTTACGAGCAGTACTTC	CASSSPGQLIYEQYF
NA	TRBJ2-7	TRBV2	NA	TGTGCCAGCAGTGAAATGTACGAGCAGTACTTC	CASSEMYEQYF
NA	TRBJ1-5	TRBV29-1	TRBD1	TGCAGCGTAGGGACAGGGGGTTATCAGCCCCAGCATTTT	CSVGTGGYQPQHF
NA	TRBJ2-7	TRBV28	NA	TGTGCCGTCGCTCCGGGACGAAAACCCTACGAGCAGTACTTC	CAVAPGRKPYEQYF
NA	TRBJ2-2	TRBV28	NA	TGTGCCAGCAGTTCTTTTGAGGAAACGAACACCGGGGAGCTGTTTTTT	CASSSFEETNTGELFF
NA	TRBJ2-5	TRBV14	NA	TGTGCCAGCGGGCCGGGCGGAGTAGAGACCCAGTACTTC	CASGPGGVETQYF
once	TRBJ2-7	TRBV30	NA	TGTGCCTGGAGTGGAAGCGGACCCTCCTACGAGCAGTACTTC	CAWSGSGPSYEQYF
NA	TRBJ2-1	TRBV7-9	TRBD2	TGTGCCAGCAGCCGCGGACTAGCGGGGACCCTCTACAATGAGCAGTTCTTC	CASSRGLAGTLYNEQFF
NA	TRBJ2-3	TRBV19	TRBD2	TGTGCCAGTAGTACGGGACTAACCACAGATACGCAGTATTTT	CASSTGLTTDTQYF
NA	TRBJ2-1	TRBV29-1	TRBD1	TGCAGCTTCCTTGACAGGGGGCAAACCAATGAGCAGTTCTTC	CSFLDRGQTNEQFF
NA	TRBJ2-4	TRBV18	NA	TGTGCCAGCTCACCAGGGTTAGCCCAAGCCAAAAACATTCAGTACTTC	CASSPGLAQAKNIQYF
NA	TRBJ2-1	TRBV13	TRBD2	TGTGCCAGCAGCCCCGGGACTAGCGGGGGGTTCAATGAGCAGTTCTTC	CASSPGTSGGFNEQFF
NA	TRBJ2-7	TRBV19	NA	TGTGCCGCGGGGGACACCAACTACGAGCAGTACTTC	CAAGDTNYEQYF
once	TRBJ2-3	TRBV9	NA	TGTGCCAGCAGCGTAGAGGGGCAGGGGTACGATACGCAGTATTTT	CASSVEGQGYDTQYF
NA	TRBJ2-7	TRBV6-1	NA	TGTGCCAGCAGTGAAGCTCGACAAGGTACAGCGGCGCGCGAGCAGTACTTC	CASSEARQGTAAREQYF
once	TRBJ2-7	TRBV4-1	TRBD2	TGCGCCAGCAGCCAAGGGCTAGCGGGAGACTTCTACGAGCAGTACTTC	CASSQGLAGDFYEQYF
NA	TRBJ2-3	TRBV2	TRBD2	TGTGCCAGCCCCGGGACTAGCGGGGATACGCAGTATTTT	CASPGTSGDTQYF
NA	TRBJ2-3	TRBV7-3	TRBD2	TGTGCCAGCACCCCGGGAGGACCCCTTGATACGCAGTATTTT	CASTPGGPLDTQYF
NA	TRBJ2-7	TRBV7-6	NA	TGTGCCAGCAGCCTAGCGCCCCCCGGGACAGAGTACTGCGAGCAGTACTTC	CASSLAPPGTEYCEQYF
NA	TRBJ2-3	TRBV28	TRBD2	TGTGCCAGCAGTTCTATATTACGGACTAGCGGGAGTTCCACAGATACGCAGTATTTT	CASSSILRTSGSSTDTQYF
NA	TRBJ2-7	TRBV6-1	TRBD1	TGTGCCAGCAGAGGGACAGGGCTCACCTACGAGCAGTACTTC	CASRGTGLTYEQYF
NA	TRBJ2-1	TRBV27	NA	TGTGCCAGCAGCTTAACCAATCCGTTCAATGAGCAGTTCTTC	CASSLTNPFNEQFF
NA	TRBJ2-7	TRBV7-9	NA	TGTGCCAGCAGCCAGACAGCGACCTACGAGCAGTACTTC	CASSQTATYEQYF
NA	TRBJ2-1	TRBV6-4	TRBD2	TGTGCCAGCAGTGGGGGAGCGGGAGGTTACAATGAGCAGTTCTTC	CASSGGAGGYNEQFF